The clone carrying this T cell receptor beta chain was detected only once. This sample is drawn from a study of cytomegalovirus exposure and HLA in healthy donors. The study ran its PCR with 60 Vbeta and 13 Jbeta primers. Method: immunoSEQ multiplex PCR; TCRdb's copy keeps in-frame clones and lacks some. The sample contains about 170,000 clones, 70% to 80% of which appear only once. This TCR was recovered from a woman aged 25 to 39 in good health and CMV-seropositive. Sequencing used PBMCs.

The CDR3 here is CASSYRTSSYEQYF. The CDR3 bases are TGTGCCAGCAGCTACCGCACGAGCTCCTACGAGCAGTACTTC. This chain links TRBV7-2 with TRBJ2-7; D gene unclear. Germline lookup yields CDR1 SGHTA and CDR2 FQGNSA. The germline V and J ends were trimmed by 4 bases and 0 bases, with 10 bases remaining between them. The CDR3 runs to 14 residues.